The 14 T cell receptor beta chains reported below all come from one sample, sequenced in a study of PD-1 blockade in classical Hodgkin lymphoma. The table came from immunoSEQ multiplex PCR; TCRdb's copy has only in-frame clones and leaves some out. The sample has some 100,000 clones, roughly 92% seen once. Every patient had relapsed following autologous stem cell transplantation, and cohorts differed in brentuximab vedotin exposure. Material: peripheral blood mononuclear cells (PBMCs), obtained at baseline. The receptors derive from a human donor with classical Hodgkin lymphoma.

This chain joins TRBV18 and TRBJ1-1; 8 bases are shared with TRBD1. Germline loops: CDR1 KGHSH, CDR2 LQKENI. V was pared by 4 bases and J by 8 bases, with 9 bases of the junction left unmatched. The CDR3 contains 14 residues. CDR3 DNA sequence: TGTGCCAGCTCACAGGGGACAGGCCAGCGGGAAGCTTTCTTT. Protein: CASSQGTGQREAFF.

V and J are TRBV7-2 and TRBJ2-1; D may be TRBD1 or TRBD2 (6 bases each). From germline, CDR1 is SGHTA and CDR2 FQGNSA. V dropped 5 bases and J dropped 10 bases, with 15 bases sitting between them. CDR3 size: 13 residues. The CDR3: CASSLWRDIEQFF. The CDR3 bases are TGTGCCAGCAGCCTTTGGAGGGACATAGAGCAGTTCTTC.

This clone has just one count. The CDR3: CASSHPDRGGNTIYF. CDR3 coding DNA: TGTGCCAGCAGCCACCCGGACAGGGGCGGAAACACCATATATTTT. This rearrangement joins TRBV4-2 to TRBJ1-3, with 9 bases lining up with TRBD1. Trimming at V came to 3 bases and at J to 4 bases, leaving 4 bases not matched to a gene. The CDR3 totals 15 residues. CDR1 LGHNA and CDR2 YNFKEQ come from the germline V gene.

V usage is TRBV5-1 and J usage is TRBJ2-1; 13 bases match TRBD2. V trimming: 4 bases; J trimming: 7 bases; junction bases outside the gene matches: 5. CDR1 and CDR2 from the germline V gene are SGHRS and YFSETQ. This CDR3 has 15 residues. CDR3: CASSPGLAGVNEQFF. For the CDR3, the DNA is TGCGCCAGCAGCCCCGGACTAGCGGGAGTAAATGAGCAGTTCTTC. The whole variable domain, filled in from reference TRBV5-1 and TRBJ2-1, reads KAGVTQTPRYLIKTRGQQVTLSCSPISGHRSVSWYQQTPGQGLQFLFEYFSETQRNKGNFPGRFSGRQFSNSRSEMNVSTLELGDSALYLCASSPGLAGVNEQFFGPGTRLTVL.

The J gene is TRBJ2-1, the V gene TRBV10-3, with a possible D match to TRBD1 (6 bases). Germline CDR1 reads ENHRY; CDR2 reads SYGVKD. The CDR3 is 12 amino acids. V dropped 6 bases and J dropped 7 bases, with 10 bases sitting between them. CDR3 residues: CAIRGGRNEQFF. The DNA for the CDR3 is TGTGCCATCAGAGGGGGTCGGAATGAGCAGTTCTTC.

This chain connects TRBV7-6 to TRBJ1-1; D unresolved. CDR3 length equals 15 residues. Germline CDR1 SGHVS, CDR2 FNYEAQ. V lost 1 base, J lost 1 base, and 10 bases lay in between. Written as DNA, the CDR3 is TGTGCCAGCAGCTTAGGGATCGGGCCGAACACTGAAGCTTTCTTT. Residues: CASSLGIGPNTEAFF.

The J gene is TRBJ2-7, the V gene TRBV25-1; 7 bases agree with TRBD1. CDR1 is MGHDK and CDR2 is SYGVNS in the germline V gene. The ends lost 4 bases at V and 0 bases at J; junction bases unmatched: 3. The CDR3 is 14 amino acids. The CDR3 loop is CASSVGQFSYEQYF. Here the CDR3 DNA reads TGTGCCAGCAGTGTGGGACAGTTCTCCTACGAGCAGTACTTC.

The chain links TRBV19 to TRBJ2-3; D is ambiguous. The CDR3 extends over 16 amino acids. Per the germline V gene, CDR1 is LNHDA and CDR2 is SQIVND (reference sequence). Trimming pared 5 bases from V and 0 bases from J, leaving 15 bases between. CDR3: CASSVRSAISTDTQYF. The DNA for the CDR3 is TGTGCCAGTAGTGTACGGTCCGCGATAAGCACAGATACGCAGTATTTT.

V gene TRBV25-1 combines with J gene TRBJ1-1; a weak D match, TRBD1 (6 bases). The V gene lost 5 bases and the J gene lost 3 bases, with 22 bases spanning the gap. Germline-derived CDR1 and CDR2 are MGHDK and SYGVNS. The CDR3 runs to 17 residues. The CDR3 loop reads CASSILGGRTMDTEAFF. The CDR3 nucleotides read TGTGCCAGCAGTATTTTAGGGGGACGGACTATGGACACTGAAGCTTTCTTT.

This chain joins TRBV7-7 and TRBJ1-5; 8 nucleotides agree with TRBD1. Germline lookup yields CDR1 SSHAT and CDR2 FNYEAQ (reference sequence). CDR3 length: 16 residues. Here the CDR3 DNA reads TGTGCTAGCGACCGGGACAGGTCCTACCTTTTTCAGCCCCAGCATTTT. Translation: CASDRDRSYLFQPQHF.

The rearrangement joins TRBV9 to TRBJ2-7; D might be TRBD1 (5 bases). In germline, CDR1 is SGDLS, CDR2 YYNGEE. The CDR3 covers 14 residues. Trimming left V 0 bases short and J 5 bases short, with 12 bases between. In DNA, the CDR3 is TGTGCCAGCAGCGTAGAAGGGGTTCCGGACGAGCAGTACTTC. It specifies CASSVEGVPDEQYF. The full variable domain, rest sourced from reference TRBV9 and TRBJ2-7, is DSGVTQTPKHLITATGQRVTLRCSPRSGDLSVYWYQQSLDQGLQFLIQYYNGEERAKGNILERFSAQQFPDLHSELNLSSLELGDSALYFCASSVEGVPDEQYFGPGTRLTVT.

V is TRBV7-9 and J is TRBJ2-5, with no clear D. Germline lookup yields CDR1 SEHNR and CDR2 FQNEAQ (reference sequence). V lost 2 bases and J 5 bases, leaving 3 bases between the germline ends. The CDR3 has 11 amino acids. CDR3 region: CASSLSETQYF. The CDR3 nucleotides are TGTGCCAGCAGCTTATCCGAGACCCAGTACTTC.

This clone was found a few times. This sequence joins TRBV28 and TRBJ1-5; possibly TRBD1 for D (6 bases). Germline CDR1 is MDHEN and CDR2 is SYDVKM. The CDR3 has 14 amino acids. Trimming took 6 bases from V and 7 from J, leaving 16 bases between them. The CDR3 region has the DNA TGTGCCAGCAGCGACCCCGGGACACAGCAGCCCCAGCATTTT. This translates into CASSDPGTQQPQHF.

V and J are TRBV25-1 and TRBJ1-1; D ambiguous. The CDR3 totals 12 residues. Trimming took off 6 bases at V and 4 bases at J, with 9 bases between the two ends. Germline V gives CDR1 MGHDK, CDR2 SYGVNS. This chain's CDR3 is CASSVKGTEAFF. As DNA, the CDR3 is TGTGCCAGCAGCGTAAAAGGCACTGAAGCTTTCTTT.